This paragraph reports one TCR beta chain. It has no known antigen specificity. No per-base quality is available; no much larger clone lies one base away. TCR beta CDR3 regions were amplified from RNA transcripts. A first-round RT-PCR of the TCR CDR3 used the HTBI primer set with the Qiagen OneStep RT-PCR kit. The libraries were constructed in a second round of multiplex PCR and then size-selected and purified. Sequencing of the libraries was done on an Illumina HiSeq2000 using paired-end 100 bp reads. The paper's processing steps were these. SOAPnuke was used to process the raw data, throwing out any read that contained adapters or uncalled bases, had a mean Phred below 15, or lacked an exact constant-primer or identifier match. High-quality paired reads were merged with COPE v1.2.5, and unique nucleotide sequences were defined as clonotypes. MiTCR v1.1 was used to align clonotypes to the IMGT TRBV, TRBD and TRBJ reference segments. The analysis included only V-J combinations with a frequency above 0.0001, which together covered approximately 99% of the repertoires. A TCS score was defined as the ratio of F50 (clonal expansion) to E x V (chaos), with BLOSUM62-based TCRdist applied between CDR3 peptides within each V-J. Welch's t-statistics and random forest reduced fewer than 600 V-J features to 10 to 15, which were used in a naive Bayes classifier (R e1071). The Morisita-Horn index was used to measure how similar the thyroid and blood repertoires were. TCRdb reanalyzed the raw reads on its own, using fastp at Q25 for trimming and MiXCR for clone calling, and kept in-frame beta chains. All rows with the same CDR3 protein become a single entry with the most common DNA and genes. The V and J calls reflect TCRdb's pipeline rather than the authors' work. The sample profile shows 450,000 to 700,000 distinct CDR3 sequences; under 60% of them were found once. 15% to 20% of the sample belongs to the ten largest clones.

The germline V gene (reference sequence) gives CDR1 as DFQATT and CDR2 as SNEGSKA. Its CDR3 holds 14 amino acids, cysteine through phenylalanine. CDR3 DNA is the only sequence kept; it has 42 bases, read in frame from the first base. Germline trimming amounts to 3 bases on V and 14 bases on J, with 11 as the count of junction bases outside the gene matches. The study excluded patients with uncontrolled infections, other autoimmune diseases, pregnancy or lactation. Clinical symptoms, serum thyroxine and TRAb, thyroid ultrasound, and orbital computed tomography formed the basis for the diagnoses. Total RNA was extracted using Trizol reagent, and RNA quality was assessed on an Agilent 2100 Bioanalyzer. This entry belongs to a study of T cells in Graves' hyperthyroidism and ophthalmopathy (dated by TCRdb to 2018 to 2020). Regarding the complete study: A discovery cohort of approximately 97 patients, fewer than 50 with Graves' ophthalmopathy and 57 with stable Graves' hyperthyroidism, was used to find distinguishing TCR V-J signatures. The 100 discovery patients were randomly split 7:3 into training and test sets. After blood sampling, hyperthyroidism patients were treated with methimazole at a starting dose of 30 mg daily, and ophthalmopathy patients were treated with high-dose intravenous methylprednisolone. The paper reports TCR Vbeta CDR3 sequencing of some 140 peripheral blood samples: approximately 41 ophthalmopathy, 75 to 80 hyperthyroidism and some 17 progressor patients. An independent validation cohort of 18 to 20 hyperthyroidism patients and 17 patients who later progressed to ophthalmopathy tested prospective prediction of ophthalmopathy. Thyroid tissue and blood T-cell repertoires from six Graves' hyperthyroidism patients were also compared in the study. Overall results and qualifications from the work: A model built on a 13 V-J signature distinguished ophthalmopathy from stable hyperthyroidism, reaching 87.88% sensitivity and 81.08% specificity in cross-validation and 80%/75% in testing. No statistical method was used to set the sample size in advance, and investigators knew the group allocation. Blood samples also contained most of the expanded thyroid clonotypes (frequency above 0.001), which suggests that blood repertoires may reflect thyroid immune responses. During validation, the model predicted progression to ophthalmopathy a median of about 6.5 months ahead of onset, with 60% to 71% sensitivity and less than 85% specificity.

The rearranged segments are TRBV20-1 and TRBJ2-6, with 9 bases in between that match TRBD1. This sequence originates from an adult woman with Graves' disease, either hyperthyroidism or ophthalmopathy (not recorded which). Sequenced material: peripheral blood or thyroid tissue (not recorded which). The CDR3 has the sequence CSARGQGLPMILTF. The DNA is TGCAGTGCTAGGGGACAGGGACTGCCGATGATCCTGACTTTC.